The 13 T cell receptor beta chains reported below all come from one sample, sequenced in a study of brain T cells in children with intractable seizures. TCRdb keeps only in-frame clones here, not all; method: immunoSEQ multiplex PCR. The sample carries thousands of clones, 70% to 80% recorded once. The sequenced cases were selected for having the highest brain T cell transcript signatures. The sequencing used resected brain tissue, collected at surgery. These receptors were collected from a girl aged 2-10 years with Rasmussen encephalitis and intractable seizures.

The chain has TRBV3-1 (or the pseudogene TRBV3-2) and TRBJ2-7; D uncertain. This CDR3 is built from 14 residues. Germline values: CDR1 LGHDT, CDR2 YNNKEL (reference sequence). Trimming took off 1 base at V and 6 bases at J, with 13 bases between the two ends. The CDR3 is CASSQGTTRGEQYF. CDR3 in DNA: TGTGCCAGCAGCCAAGGGACCACTCGTGGCGAGCAGTACTTC.

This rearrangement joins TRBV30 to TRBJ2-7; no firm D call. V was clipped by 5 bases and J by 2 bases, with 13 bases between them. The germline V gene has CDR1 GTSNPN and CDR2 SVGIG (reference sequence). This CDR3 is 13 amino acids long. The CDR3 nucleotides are TGTGCCTGGGGGTATAGCAGCACCTACGAGCAGTACTTC. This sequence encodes CAWGYSSTYEQYF.

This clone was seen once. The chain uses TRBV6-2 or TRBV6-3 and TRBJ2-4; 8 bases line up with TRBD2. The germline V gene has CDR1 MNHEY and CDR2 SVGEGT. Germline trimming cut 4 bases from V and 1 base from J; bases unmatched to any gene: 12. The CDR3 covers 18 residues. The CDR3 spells CASSFLSVSGTAKNIQYF. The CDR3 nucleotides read TGTGCCAGCAGTTTCCTATCCGTTAGCGGGACGGCCAAAAACATTCAGTACTTC.

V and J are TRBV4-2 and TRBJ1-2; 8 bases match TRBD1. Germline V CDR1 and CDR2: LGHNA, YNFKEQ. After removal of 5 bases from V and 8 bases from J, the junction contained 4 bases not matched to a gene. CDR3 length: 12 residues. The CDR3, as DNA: TGTGCCAGCAGCAAGGACAGGGACGGCTACACCTTC. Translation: CASSKDRDGYTF.

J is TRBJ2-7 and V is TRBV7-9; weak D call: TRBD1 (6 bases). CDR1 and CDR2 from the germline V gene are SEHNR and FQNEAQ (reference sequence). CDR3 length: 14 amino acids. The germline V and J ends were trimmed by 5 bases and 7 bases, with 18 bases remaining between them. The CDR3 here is CASSPQQGLREQYF. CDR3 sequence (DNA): TGTGCCAGCAGCCCCCAACAGGGTCTAAGGGAGCAGTACTTC.

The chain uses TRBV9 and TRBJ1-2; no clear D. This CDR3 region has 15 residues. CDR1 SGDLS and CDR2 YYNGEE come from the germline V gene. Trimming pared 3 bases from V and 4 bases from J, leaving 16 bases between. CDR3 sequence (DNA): TGTGCCAGCAGCGGAGCCCGGGAGAACGGCTATGGCTACACCTTC. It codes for CASSGARENGYGYTF.

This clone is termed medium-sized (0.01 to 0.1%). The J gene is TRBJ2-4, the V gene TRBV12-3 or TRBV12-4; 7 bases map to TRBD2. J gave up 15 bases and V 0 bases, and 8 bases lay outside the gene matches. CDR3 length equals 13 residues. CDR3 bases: TGTGCCAGCAGTTTAGCCCCGGGGGGAGTAGTGTACTTC. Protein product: CASSLAPGGVVYF.

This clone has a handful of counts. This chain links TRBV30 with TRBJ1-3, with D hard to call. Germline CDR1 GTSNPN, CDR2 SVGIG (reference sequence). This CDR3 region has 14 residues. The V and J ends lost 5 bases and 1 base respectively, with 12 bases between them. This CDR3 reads CAWQPEGSGNTIYF. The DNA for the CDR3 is TGTGCCTGGCAACCCGAGGGATCTGGAAACACCATATATTTT. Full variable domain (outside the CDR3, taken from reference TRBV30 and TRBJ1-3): SQTIHQWPATLVQPVGSPLSLECTVEGTSNPNLYWYRQAAGRGLQLLFYSVGIGQISSEVPQNLSASRPQDRQFILSSKKLLLSDSGFYLCAWQPEGSGNTIYFGEGSWLTVV.

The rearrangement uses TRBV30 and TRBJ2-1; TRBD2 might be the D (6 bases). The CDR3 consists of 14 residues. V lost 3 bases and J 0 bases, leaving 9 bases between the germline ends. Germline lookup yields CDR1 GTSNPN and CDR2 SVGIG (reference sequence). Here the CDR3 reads CAWRQRASYNEQFF. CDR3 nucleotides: TGTGCCTGGAGGCAGCGGGCCTCCTACAATGAGCAGTTCTTC.

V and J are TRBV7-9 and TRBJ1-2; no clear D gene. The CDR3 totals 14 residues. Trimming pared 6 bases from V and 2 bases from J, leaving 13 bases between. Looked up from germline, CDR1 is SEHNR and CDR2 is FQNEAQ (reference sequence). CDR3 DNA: TGTGCCAGCAGGCCCCCCTCAGAGAACTATGGCTACACCTTC. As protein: CASRPPSENYGYTF.

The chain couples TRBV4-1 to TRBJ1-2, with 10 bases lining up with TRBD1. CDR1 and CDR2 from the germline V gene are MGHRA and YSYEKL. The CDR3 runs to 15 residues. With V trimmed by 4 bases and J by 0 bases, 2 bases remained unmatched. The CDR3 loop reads CASSLGTGANYGYTF. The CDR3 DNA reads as TGCGCCAGCAGCCTCGGGACAGGGGCTAACTATGGCTACACCTTC.

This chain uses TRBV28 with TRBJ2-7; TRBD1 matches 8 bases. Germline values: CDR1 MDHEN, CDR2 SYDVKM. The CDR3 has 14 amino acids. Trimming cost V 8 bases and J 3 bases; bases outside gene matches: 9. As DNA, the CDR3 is TGTGCCAGCGCAGGGGGCGCAGGGTTCTACGAGCAGTACTTC. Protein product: CASAGGAGFYEQYF.

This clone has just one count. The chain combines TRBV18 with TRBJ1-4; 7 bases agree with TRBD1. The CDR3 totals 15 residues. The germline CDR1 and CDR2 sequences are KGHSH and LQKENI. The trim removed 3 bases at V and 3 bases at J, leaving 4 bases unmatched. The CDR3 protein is CASSPTTGSNEKLFF. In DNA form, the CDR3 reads TGTGCCAGCTCACCTACGACAGGGTCTAATGAAAAACTGTTTTTT.